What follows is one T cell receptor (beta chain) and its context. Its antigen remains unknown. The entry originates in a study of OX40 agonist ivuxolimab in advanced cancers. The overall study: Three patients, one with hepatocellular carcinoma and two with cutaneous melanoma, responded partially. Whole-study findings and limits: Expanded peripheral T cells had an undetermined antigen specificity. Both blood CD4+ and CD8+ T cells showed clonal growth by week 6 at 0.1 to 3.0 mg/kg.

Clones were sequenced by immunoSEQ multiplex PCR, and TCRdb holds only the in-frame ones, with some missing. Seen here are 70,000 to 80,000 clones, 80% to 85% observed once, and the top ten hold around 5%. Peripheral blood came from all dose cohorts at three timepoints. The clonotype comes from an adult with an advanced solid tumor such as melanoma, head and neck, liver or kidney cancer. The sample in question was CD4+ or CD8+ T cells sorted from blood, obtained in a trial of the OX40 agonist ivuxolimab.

This chain's CDR3 is CASSQGARTNTDTQYF. The DNA for the CDR3 is TGTGCCAGCAGCCAAGGTGCGCGGACCAACACAGATACGCAGTATTTT. The chain uses TRBV14 and TRBJ2-3; the D is unclear. The CDR3 consists of 16 residues. V gave up 1 base and J gave up 2 bases, with 13 bases separating them. In germline, CDR1 is SGHDN, CDR2 FVKESK.